What follows is one T cell receptor beta chain and its context. Profiled with immunoSEQ multiplex PCR; TCRdb holds only in-frame clones, not every one. This table has about 120,000 clones, roughly 90% appearing once. This sample was taken from a study of control samples from healthy donors and cancer patients. This sequence was found in a man aged 45-65 years in good health. Input material: blood.

Here the CDR3 DNA reads TGTGCCAGTAGTATAGGGGTGCGAGTTAATCAGCCCCAGCATTTT. Residues: CASSIGVRVNQPQHF. This sequence joins TRBV19 and TRBJ1-5; D is ambiguous. V dropped 1 base and J dropped 4 bases, with 11 bases sitting between them. This CDR3 has 15 residues. Germline values: CDR1 LNHDA, CDR2 SQIVND (reference sequence).